The rows below give T cell receptor beta chains drawn from one sample of a study of T cell repertoires in cytomegalovirus infection. One entry per CDR3 protein, called by TCRdb with MiXCR from the reads. The table includes about 310,000 distinct CDR3 sequences, roughly a tenth detected once. Sequenced sample: PBMCs. The source of these receptors is a human donor in good health (CMV status not recorded). Some clones in this sample may be carry-over from other donors' samples. The CDR3 runs from the conserved cysteine through the conserved F or W. Fields, in order: clone size, J gene, V gene, CDR3 protein. Rows may omit the clone size; those that give it use once, few, many or a size class.

many,TRBJ2-2,TRBV7-2,CASSLEAGSNTGELFF
-,TRBJ2-3,TRBV7-9,CSSIGQYKSDTQYF
many,TRBJ2-7,TRBV6-5,CASTSLPGLAYEQYF
-,TRBJ2-7,TRBV20-1,CSARDRGEREQYF
many,TRBJ2-1,TRBV20-1,CSAHSGGALNEQFF
many,TRBJ2-7,TRBV10-3,CAIRGQPGQGADEQYF
many,TRBJ2-5,TRBV7-2,CASSSGTVVETQYF
many,TRBJ2-1,TRBV2,CASSDQGQTYNEQFF
few,TRBJ1-5,TRBV18,CASSPPQGQPQHF
many,TRBJ2-2,TRBV25-1,CASSDEPQNTGELFF
few,TRBJ1-2,TRBV29-1,CSVGEGQAIGYGYTF
many,TRBJ2-2,TRBV24-1,CATSAEGAATGELFF
-,TRBJ1-4,TRBV20-1,CSAISGTEINEKLFF
few,TRBJ1-1,TRBV20-1,CSARGRGLYTEAFF
few,TRBJ2-1,TRBV6-2/TRBV6-3,CASSRQGPYNEQFF
many,TRBJ1-2,TRBV20-1,CSATAQGYTF
many,TRBJ2-1,TRBV6-5,CASRPEIPGYEQFF
few,TRBJ1-1,TRBV19,CASSITGRTEAFF
many,TRBJ1-5,TRBV7-8,CASSLDTRNQPQHF
many,TRBJ2-2,TRBV7-2,CASSPGTRNTGELFF
-,TRBJ2-1,TRBV7-2,CASSLEQTRSNEQFF
-,TRBJ1-4,TRBV18,CASSGPLATNEKLFF
-,TRBJ2-7,TRBV20-1,CSARGKGPPAEQYF
-,TRBJ1-2,TRBV12-3/TRBV12-4,CASSSSVLSYTF
many,TRBJ2-2,TRBV6-2/TRBV6-3,CASSYVKRTGELFF
many,TRBJ2-7,TRBV5-4,CASSLEAGGSYEQYF
few,TRBJ2-3,TRBV20-1,CSASAGGRGDTQYF
many,TRBJ1-1,TRBV7-9,CASSFQGLYTEAFF
-,TRBJ2-4,TRBV5-4,CASSLGGGGNPLLAKNIQYF
few,TRBJ2-7,TRBV3-1,CASSQQGTEQYF
few,TRBJ2-4,TRBV5-6,CASSLRGFDSKNIQYF
many,TRBJ2-1,TRBV2,CASRFPGLAGGSSYNEQFF
many,TRBJ1-6,TRBV10-3,CAIRPGQANSPLHF
many,TRBJ1-6,TRBV4-1,CASSQPGSQGSSPLHF
many,TRBJ2-3,TRBV5-5,CASSSTRDRDGDTQYF
many,TRBJ2-2,TRBV6-4,CASRARTGSNTGELFF
-,TRBJ2-1,TRBV12-3/TRBV12-4,CASSPGQVTYNEQFF
many,TRBJ1-1,TRBV25-1,CASSEYAGHNEAFF
-,TRBJ1-1,TRBV2,CASTREGTEAFF
many,TRBJ1-2,TRBV7-2,CASSPQGSFGGYTF
many,TRBJ2-2,TRBV5-5,CASSLPSPGTRDGELFF